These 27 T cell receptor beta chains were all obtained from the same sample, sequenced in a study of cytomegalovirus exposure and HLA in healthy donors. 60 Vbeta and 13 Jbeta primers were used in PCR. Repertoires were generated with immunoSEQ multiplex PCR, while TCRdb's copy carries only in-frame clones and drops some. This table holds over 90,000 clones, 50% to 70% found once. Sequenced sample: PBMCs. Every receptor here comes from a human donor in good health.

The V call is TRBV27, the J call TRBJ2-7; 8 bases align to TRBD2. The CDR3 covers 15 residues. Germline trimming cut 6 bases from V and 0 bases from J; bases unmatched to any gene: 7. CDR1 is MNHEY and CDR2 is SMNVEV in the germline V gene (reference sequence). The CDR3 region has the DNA TGTGCCAGCAGCATGACCGGGACTAGCTCCTACGAGCAGTACTTC. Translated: CASSMTGTSSYEQYF.

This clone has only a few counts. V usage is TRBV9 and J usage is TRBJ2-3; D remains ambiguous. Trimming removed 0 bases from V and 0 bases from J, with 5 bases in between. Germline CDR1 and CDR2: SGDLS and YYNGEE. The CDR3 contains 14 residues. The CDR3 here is CASSVVGSTDTQYF. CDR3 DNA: TGTGCCAGCAGCGTAGTGGGCAGCACAGATACGCAGTATTTT. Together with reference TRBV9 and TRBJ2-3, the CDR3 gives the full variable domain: DSGVTQTPKHLITATGQRVTLRCSPRSGDLSVYWYQQSLDQGLQFLIQYYNGEERAKGNILERFSAQQFPDLHSELNLSSLELGDSALYFCASSVVGSTDTQYFGPGTRLTVL.

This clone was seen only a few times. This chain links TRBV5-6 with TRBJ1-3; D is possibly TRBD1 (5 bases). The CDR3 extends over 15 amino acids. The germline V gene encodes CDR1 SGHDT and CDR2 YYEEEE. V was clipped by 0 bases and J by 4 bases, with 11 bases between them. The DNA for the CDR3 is TGTGCCAGCAGCTTGGCCGGGGGAGGGGGAAACACCATATATTTT. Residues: CASSLAGGGGNTIYF. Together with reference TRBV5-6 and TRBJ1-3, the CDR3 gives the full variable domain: DAGVTQSPTHLIKTRGQQVTLRCSPKSGHDTVSWYQQALGQGPQFIFQYYEEEERQRGNFPDRFSGHQFPNYSSELNVNALLLGDSALYLCASSLAGGGGNTIYFGEGSWLTVV.

DNA for the CDR3: TGTGCCAGCAGCGGGACAGGGAGCGGGGAGCTGTTTTTT. Amino acid sequence: CASSGTGSGELFF. The V gene is TRBV2, the J gene TRBJ2-2; 9 bases align to TRBD1. Per germline, CDR1 SNHLY and CDR2 FYNNEI. This CDR3 has 13 amino acids. V gave up 6 bases and J gave up 7 bases; unmatched junction bases: 3.

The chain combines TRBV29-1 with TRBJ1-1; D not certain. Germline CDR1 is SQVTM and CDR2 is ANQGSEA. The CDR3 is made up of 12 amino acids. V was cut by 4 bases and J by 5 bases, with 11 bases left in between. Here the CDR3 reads CSVGFGRTEAFF. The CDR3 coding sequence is TGCAGCGTTGGGTTCGGGAGGACTGAAGCTTTCTTT.

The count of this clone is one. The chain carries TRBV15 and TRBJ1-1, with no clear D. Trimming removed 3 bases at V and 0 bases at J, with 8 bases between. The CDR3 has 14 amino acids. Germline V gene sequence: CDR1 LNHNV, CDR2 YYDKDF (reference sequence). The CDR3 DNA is TGTGCCACCAGCAGTCCCCAGATGAACACTGAAGCTTTCTTT. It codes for CATSSPQMNTEAFF.

CDR3 bases: TGTGCCAGTAGCCGGGACAGGGGCAATGAGCAGTTCTTC. Translating it yields CASSRDRGNEQFF. This chain uses TRBV19 with TRBJ2-1, with 10 bases matching TRBD1. CDR3 length: 13 amino acids. Germline values: CDR1 LNHDA, CDR2 SQIVND (reference sequence). V was clipped by 6 bases and J by 6 bases; unmatched bases: 2.

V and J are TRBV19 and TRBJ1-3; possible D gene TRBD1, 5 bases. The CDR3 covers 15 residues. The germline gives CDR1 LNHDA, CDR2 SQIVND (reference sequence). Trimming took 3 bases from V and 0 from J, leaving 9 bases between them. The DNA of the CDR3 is TGTGCCAGTAGTATTCCTCAGGGCTCTGGAAACACCATATATTTT. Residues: CASSIPQGSGNTIYF. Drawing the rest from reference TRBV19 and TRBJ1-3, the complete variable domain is DGGITQSPKYLFRKEGQNVTLSCEQNLNHDAMYWYRQDPGQGLRLIYYSQIVNDFQKGDIAEGYSVSREKKESFPLTVTSAQKNPTAFYLCASSIPQGSGNTIYFGEGSWLTVV.

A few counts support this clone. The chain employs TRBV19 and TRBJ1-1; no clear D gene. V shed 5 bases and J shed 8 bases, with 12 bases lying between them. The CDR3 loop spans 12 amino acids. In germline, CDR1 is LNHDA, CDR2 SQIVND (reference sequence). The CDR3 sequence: CASSFQAREAFF. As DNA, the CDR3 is TGTGCCAGTAGTTTCCAGGCCAGGGAAGCTTTCTTT.

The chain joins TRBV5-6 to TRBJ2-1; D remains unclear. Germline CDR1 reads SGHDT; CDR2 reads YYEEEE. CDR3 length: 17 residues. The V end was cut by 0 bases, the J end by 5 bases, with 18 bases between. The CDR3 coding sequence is TGTGCCAGCAGCTTGGCAGCAATCGGGTTGGTGGACAATGAGCAGTTCTTC. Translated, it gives CASSLAAIGLVDNEQFF.

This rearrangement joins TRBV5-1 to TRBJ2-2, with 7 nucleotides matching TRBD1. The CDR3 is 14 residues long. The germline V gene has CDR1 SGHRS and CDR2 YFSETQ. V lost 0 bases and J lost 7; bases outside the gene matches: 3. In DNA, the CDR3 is TGCGCCAGCAGCTTGGACAGGGGCGTCGGGGAGCTGTTTTTT. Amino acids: CASSLDRGVGELFF.

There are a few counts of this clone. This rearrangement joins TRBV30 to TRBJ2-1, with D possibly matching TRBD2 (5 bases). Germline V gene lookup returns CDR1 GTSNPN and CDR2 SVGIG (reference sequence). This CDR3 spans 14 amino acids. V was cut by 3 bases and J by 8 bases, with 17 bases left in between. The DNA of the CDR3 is TGTGCCTGGAGGGAGGTTTATCAAGTGGATGAGCAGTTCTTC. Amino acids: CAWREVYQVDEQFF.

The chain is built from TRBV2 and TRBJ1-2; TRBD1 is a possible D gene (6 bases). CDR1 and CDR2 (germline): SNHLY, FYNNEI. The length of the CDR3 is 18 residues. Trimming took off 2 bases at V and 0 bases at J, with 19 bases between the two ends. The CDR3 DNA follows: TGTGCCAGCAGTGAATTCCTGGTGGGATACAGGGCTAACTATGGCTACACCTTC. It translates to CASSEFLVGYRANYGYTF.

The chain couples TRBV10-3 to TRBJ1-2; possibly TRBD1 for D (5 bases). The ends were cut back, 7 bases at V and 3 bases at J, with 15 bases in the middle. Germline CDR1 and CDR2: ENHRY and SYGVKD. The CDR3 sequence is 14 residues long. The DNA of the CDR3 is TGTGCCATCAAGCAGGGTAATCGGGACTATGGCTACACCTTC. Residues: CAIKQGNRDYGYTF.

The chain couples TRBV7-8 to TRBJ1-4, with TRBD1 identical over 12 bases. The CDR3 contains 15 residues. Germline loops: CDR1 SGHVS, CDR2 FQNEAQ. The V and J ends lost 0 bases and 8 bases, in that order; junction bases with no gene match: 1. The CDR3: CASSLAGTGGEKLFF. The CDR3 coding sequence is TGTGCCAGCAGCTTAGCCGGGACAGGGGGCGAAAAACTGTTTTTT.

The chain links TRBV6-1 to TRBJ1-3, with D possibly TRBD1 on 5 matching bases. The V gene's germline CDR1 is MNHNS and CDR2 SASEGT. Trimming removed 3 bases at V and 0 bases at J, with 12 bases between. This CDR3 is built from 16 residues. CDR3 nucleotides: TGTGCCAGCAGTGATGAGCCAGGGTTCTCTGGAAACACCATATATTTT. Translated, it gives CASSDEPGFSGNTIYF.

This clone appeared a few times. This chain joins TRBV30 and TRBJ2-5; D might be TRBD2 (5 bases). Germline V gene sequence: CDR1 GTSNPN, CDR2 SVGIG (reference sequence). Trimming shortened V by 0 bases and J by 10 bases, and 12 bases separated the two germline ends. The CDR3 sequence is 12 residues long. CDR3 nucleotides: TGTGCCTGGAGTGTAGGAGCTAGCATCCAGTACTTC. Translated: CAWSVGASIQYF.

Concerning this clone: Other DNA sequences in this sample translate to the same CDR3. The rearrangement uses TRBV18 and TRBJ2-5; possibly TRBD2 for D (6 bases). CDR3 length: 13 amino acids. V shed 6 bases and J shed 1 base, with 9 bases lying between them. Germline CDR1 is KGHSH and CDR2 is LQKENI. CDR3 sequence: CASSQGLQETQYF. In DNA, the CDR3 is TGTGCCAGCTCTCAGGGACTCCAAGAGACCCAGTACTTC.

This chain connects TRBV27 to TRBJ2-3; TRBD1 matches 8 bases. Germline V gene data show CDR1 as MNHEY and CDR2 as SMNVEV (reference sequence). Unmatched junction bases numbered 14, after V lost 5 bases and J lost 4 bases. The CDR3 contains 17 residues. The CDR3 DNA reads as TGTGCCAGCAGTCCCATTTTGACAGGGGTGGGACCAGATACGCAGTATTTT. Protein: CASSPILTGVGPDTQYF.

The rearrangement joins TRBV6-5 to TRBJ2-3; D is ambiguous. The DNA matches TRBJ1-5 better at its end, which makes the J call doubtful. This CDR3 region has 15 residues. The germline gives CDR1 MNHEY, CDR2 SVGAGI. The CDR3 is CASSSGRALPDTQHF. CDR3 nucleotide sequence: TGTGCCAGCAGTAGCGGGAGGGCCCTCCCAGATACGCAGCATTTT.

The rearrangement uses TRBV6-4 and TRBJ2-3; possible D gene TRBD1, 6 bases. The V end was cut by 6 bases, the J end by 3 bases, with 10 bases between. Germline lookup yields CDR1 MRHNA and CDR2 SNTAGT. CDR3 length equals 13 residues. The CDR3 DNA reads TGTGCCAGCAGGGCCACAGGGACAGATACGCAGTATTTT. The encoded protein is CASRATGTDTQYF.

The CDR3 DNA is TGTGCCAGCGCCGAAGGCTGGGGACAGAGCTCTGGAAACACCATATATTTT. It encodes CASAEGWGQSSGNTIYF. V is TRBV7-4 and J is TRBJ1-3; TRBD1 agrees at 7 bases. Germline CDR1 is SGHVT and CDR2 is SQSDAQ. V lost 8 bases to trimming and J lost 0 bases; unmatched junction nucleotides: 13. CDR3 size: 17 residues.

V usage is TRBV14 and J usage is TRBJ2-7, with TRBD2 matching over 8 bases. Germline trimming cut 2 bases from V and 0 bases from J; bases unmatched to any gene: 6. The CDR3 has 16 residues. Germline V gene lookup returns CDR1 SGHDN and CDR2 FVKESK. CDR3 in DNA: TGTGCCAGCAGCCAAAGACTAGCGTTGAACTCCTACGAGCAGTACTTC. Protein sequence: CASSQRLALNSYEQYF.

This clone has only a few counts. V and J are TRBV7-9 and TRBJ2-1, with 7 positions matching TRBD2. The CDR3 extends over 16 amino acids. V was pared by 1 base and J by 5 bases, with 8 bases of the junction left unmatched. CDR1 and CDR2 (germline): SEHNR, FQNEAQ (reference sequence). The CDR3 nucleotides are TGTGCCAGCAGCTTAGAGGGAGCGGGAATGGACAATGAGCAGTTCTTC. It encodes CASSLEGAGMDNEQFF. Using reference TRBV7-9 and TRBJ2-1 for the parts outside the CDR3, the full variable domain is DTGVSQNPRHKITKRGQNVTFRCDPISEHNRLYWYRQTLGQGPEFLTYFQNEAQLEKSRLLSDRFSAERPKGSFSTLEIQRTEQGDSAMYLCASSLEGAGMDNEQFFGPGTRLTVL.

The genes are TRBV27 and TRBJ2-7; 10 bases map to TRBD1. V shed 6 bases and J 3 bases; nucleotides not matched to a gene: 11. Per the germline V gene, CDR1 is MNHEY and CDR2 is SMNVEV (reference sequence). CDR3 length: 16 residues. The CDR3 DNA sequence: TGTGCCAGCAGACCCAATCCCGGGACAGGGGACTACGAGCAGTACTTC. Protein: CASRPNPGTGDYEQYF.

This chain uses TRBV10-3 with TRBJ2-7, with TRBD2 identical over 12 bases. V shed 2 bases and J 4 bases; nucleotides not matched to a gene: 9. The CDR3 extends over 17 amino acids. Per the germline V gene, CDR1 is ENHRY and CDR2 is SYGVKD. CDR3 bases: TGTGCCATCAGTGAGCCAGCTTGGACTAGCGGGACGTACGAGCAGTACTTC. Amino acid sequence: CAISEPAWTSGTYEQYF.

This chain's CDR3 is CASSVTLGPTGELFF. The CDR3 DNA reads as TGTGCCAGCAGCGTAACACTAGGTCCCACCGGGGAGCTGTTTTTT. The chain uses TRBV9 and TRBJ2-2, with D perhaps TRBD2 (5 bases). V was trimmed by 1 base and J by 4 bases, leaving 11 bases between them. The CDR3 has 15 residues. Germline V gene data show CDR1 as SGDLS and CDR2 as YYNGEE.